The source of this T cell receptor (beta chain) is a study of blood T cell repertoires in COVID-19. This clone was recorded a few times. Libraries were prepared by immunoSEQ multiplex PCR; TCRdb keeps only in-frame clonotypes and omits some of them. Among some 180,000 clones listed, about 80% were seen once. V was shortened by 6 bases and J by 11 bases, with 19 bases between the two germline ends. The CDR3 extends over 13 amino acids. The origin of this receptor is a woman between 65 and 79 years old in a cohort exposed to, infected with or recovered from COVID-19 (not recorded which). Sequenced: PBMCs or T cells enriched from blood (not recorded which). This chain links TRBV12-3 or TRBV12-4 with TRBJ1-1; D not resolved. This CDR3 reads CASSLWGAMQAFF. In DNA form, the CDR3 reads TGTGCCAGCAGCCTCTGGGGAGCGATGCAGGCTTTCTTT.